In this sample, the clone carrying this T cell receptor beta chain turned up many times. What it recognizes is unknown. The source of the sample is a study of response to subunit inactivated influenza vaccine. Study results and limitations: Authors suggested each seasonal influenza vaccination recruits few new T cells.

TCRdb independently ran MiXCR on the RT-PCR reads; one entry per CDR3 protein. The sample contains some 570,000 distinct CDR3 sequences, around 10% of which appear only once. The same data also contributed to another study, on T cells expressing NK-cell markers. That work contributes: The authors made TCR beta cDNA libraries by 5'RACE template switching. This switching added a universal primer site and UMIs.

This receptor was taken from a man in his fifties or sixties who received an inactivated influenza vaccine. This specimen was PBMCs from blood, taken on the day of vaccination.

The CDR3 DNA sequence: TGTGCCAGCAGCAGTTGCAGAGCTAACTATGGCTACACCTTC. It yields the protein CASSSCRANYGYTF. This chain uses TRBV21-1 with TRBJ1-2. TRBV21-1 is deemed a pseudogene. This CDR3 has 14 residues.